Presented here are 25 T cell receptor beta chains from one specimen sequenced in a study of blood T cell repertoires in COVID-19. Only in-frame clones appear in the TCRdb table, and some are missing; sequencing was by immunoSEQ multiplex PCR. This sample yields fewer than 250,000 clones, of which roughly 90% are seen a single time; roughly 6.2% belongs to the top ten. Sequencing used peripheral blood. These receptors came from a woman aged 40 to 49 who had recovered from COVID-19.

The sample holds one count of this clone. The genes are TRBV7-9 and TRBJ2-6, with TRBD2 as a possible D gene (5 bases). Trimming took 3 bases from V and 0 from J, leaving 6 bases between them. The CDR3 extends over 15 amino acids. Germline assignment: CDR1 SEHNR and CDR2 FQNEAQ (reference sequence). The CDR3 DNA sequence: TGTGCCAGCAGCTTGAGGGCCTCTGGGGCCAACGTCCTGACTTTC. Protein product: CASSLRASGANVLTF.

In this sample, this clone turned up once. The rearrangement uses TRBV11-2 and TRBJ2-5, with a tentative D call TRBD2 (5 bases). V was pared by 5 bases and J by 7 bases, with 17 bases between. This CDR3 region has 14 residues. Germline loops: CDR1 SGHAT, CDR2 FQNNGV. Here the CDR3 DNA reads TGTGCCAGCAGCCTCCAGGCGCTGGAGGTGACCCAGTACTTC. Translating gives CASSLQALEVTQYF.

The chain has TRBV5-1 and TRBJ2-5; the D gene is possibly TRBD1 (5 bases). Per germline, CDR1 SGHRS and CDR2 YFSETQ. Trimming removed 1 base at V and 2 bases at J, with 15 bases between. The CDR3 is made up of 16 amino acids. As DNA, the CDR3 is TGCGCCAGCAGCTTGACAGGTTTGTCGGAACAAGAGACCCAGTACTTC. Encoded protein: CASSLTGLSEQETQYF.

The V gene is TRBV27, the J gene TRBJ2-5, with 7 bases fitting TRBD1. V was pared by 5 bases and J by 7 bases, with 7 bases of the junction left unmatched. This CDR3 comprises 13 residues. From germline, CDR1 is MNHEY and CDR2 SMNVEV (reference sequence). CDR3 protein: CASSRTGEGTQYF. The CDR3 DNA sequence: TGTGCCAGCAGTCGGACAGGTGAGGGGACCCAGTACTTC.

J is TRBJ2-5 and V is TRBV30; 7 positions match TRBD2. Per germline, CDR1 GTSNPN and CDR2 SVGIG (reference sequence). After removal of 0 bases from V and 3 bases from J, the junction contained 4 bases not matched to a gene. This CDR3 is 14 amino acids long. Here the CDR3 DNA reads TGTGCCTGGAGTGTAACTAGCGTCGAAGAGACCCAGTACTTC. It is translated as CAWSVTSVEETQYF.

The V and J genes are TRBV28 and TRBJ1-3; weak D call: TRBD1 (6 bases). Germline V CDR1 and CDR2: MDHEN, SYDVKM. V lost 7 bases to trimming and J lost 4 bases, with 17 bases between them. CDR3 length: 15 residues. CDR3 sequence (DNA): TGTGCCAGCATGGACAGTGGCTCTCGAGGAAACACCATATATTTT. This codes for CASMDSGSRGNTIYF.

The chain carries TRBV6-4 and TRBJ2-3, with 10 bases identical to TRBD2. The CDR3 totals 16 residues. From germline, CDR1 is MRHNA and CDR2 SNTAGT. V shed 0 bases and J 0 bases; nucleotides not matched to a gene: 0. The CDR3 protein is CASSDSAGGSTDTQYF. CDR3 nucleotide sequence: TGTGCCAGCAGTGACTCAGCGGGAGGGAGCACAGATACGCAGTATTTT.

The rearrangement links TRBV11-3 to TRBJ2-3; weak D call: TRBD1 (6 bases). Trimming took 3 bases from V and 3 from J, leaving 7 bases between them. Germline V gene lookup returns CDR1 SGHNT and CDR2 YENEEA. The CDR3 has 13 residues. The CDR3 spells CASSLGQTDTQYF. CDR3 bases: TGTGCCAGCAGCTTGGGACAAACAGATACGCAGTATTTT.

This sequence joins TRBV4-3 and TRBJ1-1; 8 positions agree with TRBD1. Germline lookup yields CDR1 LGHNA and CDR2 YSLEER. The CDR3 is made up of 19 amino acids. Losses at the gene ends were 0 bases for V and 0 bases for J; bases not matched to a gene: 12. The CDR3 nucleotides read TGCGCCAGCAGCCAAGAATCTCCCGAGACAGGGGTTCTGAACACTGAAGCTTTCTTT. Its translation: CASSQESPETGVLNTEAFF.

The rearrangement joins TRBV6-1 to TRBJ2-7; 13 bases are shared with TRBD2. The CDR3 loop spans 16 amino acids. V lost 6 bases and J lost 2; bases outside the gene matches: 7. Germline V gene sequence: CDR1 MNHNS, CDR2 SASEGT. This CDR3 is CASRESTSGGTYEQYF. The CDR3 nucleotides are TGTGCCAGCAGGGAATCGACTAGCGGGGGGACCTACGAGCAGTACTTC.

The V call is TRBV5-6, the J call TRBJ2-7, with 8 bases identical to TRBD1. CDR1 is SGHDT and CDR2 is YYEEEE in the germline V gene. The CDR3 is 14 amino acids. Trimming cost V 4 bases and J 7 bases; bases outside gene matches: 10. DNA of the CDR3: TGTGCCAGCAGCCCGACCACAGGGGGTAGGGAGCAGTACTTC. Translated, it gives CASSPTTGGREQYF.

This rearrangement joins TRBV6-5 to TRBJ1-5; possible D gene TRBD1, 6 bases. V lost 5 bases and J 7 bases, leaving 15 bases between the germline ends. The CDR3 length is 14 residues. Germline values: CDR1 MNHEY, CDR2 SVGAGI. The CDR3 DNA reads TGTGCCAGCAGTCCCGCAGGGGAGGGCCAGCCCCAGCATTTT. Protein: CASSPAGEGQPQHF.

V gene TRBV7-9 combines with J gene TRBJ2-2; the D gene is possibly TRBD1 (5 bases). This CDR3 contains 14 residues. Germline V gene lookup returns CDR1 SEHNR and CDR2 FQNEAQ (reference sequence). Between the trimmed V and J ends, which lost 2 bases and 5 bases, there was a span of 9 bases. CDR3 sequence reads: CASSLPYRTGELFF. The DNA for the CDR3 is TGTGCCAGCAGCTTACCCTACAGGACCGGGGAGCTGTTTTTT.

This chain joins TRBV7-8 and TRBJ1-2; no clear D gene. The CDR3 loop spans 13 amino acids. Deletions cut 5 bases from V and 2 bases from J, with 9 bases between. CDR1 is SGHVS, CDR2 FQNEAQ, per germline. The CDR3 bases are TGTGCCAGCAGCCCCGACAAGAACTATGGCTACACCTTC. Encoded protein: CASSPDKNYGYTF.

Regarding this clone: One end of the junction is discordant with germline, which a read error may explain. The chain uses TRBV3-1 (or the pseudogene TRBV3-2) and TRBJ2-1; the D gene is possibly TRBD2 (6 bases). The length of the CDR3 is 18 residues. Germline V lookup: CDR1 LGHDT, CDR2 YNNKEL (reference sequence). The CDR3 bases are TGTGCCAGCAGTCAAGAGCCTCATAGCGCGGAGGGCCACAATGAGCAGTTCTTC. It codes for CASSQEPHSAEGHNEQFF.

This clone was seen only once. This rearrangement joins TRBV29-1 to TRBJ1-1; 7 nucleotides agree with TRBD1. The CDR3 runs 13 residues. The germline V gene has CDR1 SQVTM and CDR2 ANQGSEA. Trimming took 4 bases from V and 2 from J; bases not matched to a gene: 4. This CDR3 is CSVVGQINTEAFF. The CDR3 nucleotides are TGCAGCGTTGTGGGACAGATTAACACTGAAGCTTTCTTT.

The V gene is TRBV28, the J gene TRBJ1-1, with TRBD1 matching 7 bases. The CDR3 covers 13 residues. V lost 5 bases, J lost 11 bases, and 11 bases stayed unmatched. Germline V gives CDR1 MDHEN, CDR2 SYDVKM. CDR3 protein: CASSQGGGFAAFF. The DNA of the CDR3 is TGTGCCAGCAGTCAGGGGGGTGGATTTGCGGCTTTCTTT.

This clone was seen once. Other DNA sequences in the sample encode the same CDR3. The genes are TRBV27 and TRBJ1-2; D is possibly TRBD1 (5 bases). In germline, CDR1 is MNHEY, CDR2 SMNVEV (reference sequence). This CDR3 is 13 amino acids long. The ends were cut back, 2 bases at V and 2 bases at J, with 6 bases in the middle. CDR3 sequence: CASSLAGNYGYTF. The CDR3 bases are TGTGCCAGCAGTTTAGCAGGGAACTATGGCTACACCTTC.

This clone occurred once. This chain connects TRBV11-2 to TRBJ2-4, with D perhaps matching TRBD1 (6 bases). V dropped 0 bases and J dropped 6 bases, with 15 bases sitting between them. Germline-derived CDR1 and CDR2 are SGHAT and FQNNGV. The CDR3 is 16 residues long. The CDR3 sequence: CASSLELQGRGNIQYF. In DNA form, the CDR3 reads TGTGCCAGCAGCTTAGAGTTGCAGGGGCGCGGAAACATTCAGTACTTC.

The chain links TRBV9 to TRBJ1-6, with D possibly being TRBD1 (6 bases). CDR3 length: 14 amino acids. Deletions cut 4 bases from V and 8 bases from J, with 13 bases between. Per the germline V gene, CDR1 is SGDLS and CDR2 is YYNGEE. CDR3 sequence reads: CASSNTGNDSPLHF. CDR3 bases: TGTGCCAGCAGCAATACAGGGAATGATTCACCCCTCCACTTT.

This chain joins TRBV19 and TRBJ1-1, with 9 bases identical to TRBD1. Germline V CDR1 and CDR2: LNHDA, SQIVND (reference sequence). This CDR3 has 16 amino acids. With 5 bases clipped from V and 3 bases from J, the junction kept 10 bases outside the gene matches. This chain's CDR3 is CASSVGTGWVDTEAFF. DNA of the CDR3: TGTGCCAGTAGTGTAGGGACAGGGTGGGTTGACACTGAAGCTTTCTTT.

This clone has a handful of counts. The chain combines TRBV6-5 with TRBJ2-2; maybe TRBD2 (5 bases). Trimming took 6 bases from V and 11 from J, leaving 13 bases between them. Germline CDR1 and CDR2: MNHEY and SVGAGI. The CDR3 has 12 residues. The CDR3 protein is CASRRAAGELFF. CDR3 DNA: TGTGCCAGCAGAAGGGCGGCGGGCGAGCTGTTTTTT.

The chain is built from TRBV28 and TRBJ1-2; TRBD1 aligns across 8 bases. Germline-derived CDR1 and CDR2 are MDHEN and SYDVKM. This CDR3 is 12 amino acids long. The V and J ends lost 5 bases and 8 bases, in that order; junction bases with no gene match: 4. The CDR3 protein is CASSTDRGGYTF. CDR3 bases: TGTGCCAGCAGTACAGACAGGGGCGGCTACACCTTC.

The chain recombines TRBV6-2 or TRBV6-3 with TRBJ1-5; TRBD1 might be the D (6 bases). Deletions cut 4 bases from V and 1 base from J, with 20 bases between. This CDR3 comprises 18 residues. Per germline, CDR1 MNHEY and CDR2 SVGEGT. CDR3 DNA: TGTGCCAGCAGTTTTCGGGGGGCGCGGGGTGGGAGCAATCAGCCCCAGCATTTT. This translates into CASSFRGARGGSNQPQHF.

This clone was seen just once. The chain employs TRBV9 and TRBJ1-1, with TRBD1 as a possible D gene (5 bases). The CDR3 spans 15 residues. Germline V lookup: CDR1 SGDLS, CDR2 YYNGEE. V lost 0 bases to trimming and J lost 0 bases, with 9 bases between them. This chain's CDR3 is CASSVDATVNTEAFF. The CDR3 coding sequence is TGTGCCAGCAGCGTAGATGCGACAGTGAACACTGAAGCTTTCTTT.